These T cell receptor beta chains were read from a single sample in a study of CD8+ T cells in alopecia areata. Assay: immunoSEQ multiplex PCR; the TCRdb copy retains only in-frame clones and omits some. The sample carries roughly 190,000 clones, 50% to 60% recorded once. The sequenced sample was CD4+ T cells sorted from blood, obtained at week 4, from a patient treated with tofacitinib. Source of these receptors: a human donor with alopecia areata. Both conserved end residues are part of each CDR3. Fields, in order: D gene, J gene, V gene, clone size, CDR3 protein, CDR3 DNA. The D gene is left open where the match is weak. Clone size is shown for a subset of rows, as once, few, many or a class of expanded clone.

D: TRBD1; J: TRBJ2-2; V: TRBV30; size: NA; CDR3: CAWSARDRGTGELFF; DNA: TGTGCCTGGAGTGCCCGGGACAGGGGGACCGGGGAGCTGTTTTTT
D: NA; J: TRBJ2-7; V: TRBV5-1; size: NA; CDR3: CASSLQISYEQYF; DNA: TGCGCCAGCAGCTTGCAGATTTCCTACGAGCAGTACTTC
D: NA; J: TRBJ2-3; V: TRBV11-2; size: NA; CDR3: CASSLDVPAASPTQYF; DNA: TGTGCCAGCAGCTTAGATGTGCCTGCCGCCTCCCCTACGCAGTATTTT
D: TRBD1; J: TRBJ1-5; V: TRBV7-8; size: NA; CDR3: CASSGRGAGHHQPQHF; DNA: TGTGCCAGCAGCGGCAGGGGGGCAGGTCACCATCAGCCCCAGCATTTT
D: TRBD1; J: TRBJ1-4; V: TRBV5-8; size: NA; CDR3: CASIRGTVRQGGAKLFF; DNA: TGTGCCAGCATCCGAGGGACGGTGAGACAGGGAGGTGCGAAACTGTTTTTT
D: NA; J: TRBJ2-5; V: TRBV4-1; size: NA; CDR3: CASSQDLRGQETQYF; DNA: TGCGCCAGCAGCCAAGATCTGAGGGGCCAAGAGACCCAGTACTTC
D: NA; J: TRBJ2-1; V: TRBV4-1; size: NA; CDR3: CASSTDPSYNEQFF; DNA: TGCGCCAGCAGCACTGATCCCTCCTACAATGAGCAGTTCTTC
D: NA; J: TRBJ1-5; V: TRBV7-2; size: NA; CDR3: CASSPTASQPQHF; DNA: TGTGCCAGCAGCCCCACAGCAAGTCAGCCCCAGCATTTT
D: NA; J: TRBJ2-5; V: TRBV2; size: NA; CDR3: CASSARRVGETQYF; DNA: TGTGCCAGCAGTGCCCGCAGGGTGGGGGAGACCCAGTACTTC
D: TRBD1; J: TRBJ1-4; V: TRBV30; size: NA; CDR3: CAWAGTGSLTGEKLFF; DNA: TGTGCCTGGGCCGGGACAGGGTCATTGACCGGTGAAAAACTGTTTTTT
D: NA; J: TRBJ2-5; V: TRBV10-3; size: NA; CDR3: CAIRPNGLPGETQYF; DNA: TGTGCCATCAGGCCTAATGGGCTTCCGGGGGAGACCCAGTACTTC
D: NA; J: TRBJ2-7; V: TRBV10-3; size: NA; CDR3: CATLQPSEGYEQYF; DNA: TGTGCCACCCTACAACCCTCGGAGGGCTACGAGCAGTACTTC
D: NA; J: TRBJ1-5; V: TRBV23-1; size: NA; CDR3: CASSPLRQPQHF; DNA: TGCGCCAGCAGCCCCCTGAGGCAGCCCCAGCATTTT
D: NA; J: TRBJ1-5; V: TRBV4-3; size: NA; CDR3: CASSLTDNSNQPQHF; DNA: TGCGCCAGCAGCCTGACAGATAATAGCAATCAGCCCCAGCATTTT
D: NA; J: TRBJ1-1; V: TRBV30; size: few; CDR3: CAWKWTPNTEAFF; DNA: TGTGCCTGGAAATGGACCCCGAACACTGAAGCTTTCTTT
D: NA; J: TRBJ1-2; V: TRBV19; size: few; CDR3: CASSPTGFQGYTF; DNA: TGTGCCAGTAGCCCAACAGGGTTCCAGGGCTACACCTTC
D: NA; J: TRBJ1-5; V: TRBV25-1; size: once; CDR3: CASRPGEGKGSNQPQHF; DNA: TGTGCCAGCAGACCCGGGGAGGGAAAAGGTAGCAATCAGCCCCAGCATTTT
D: TRBD2; J: TRBJ2-7; V: TRBV9; size: NA; CDR3: CASSVGLADYEQYF; DNA: TGTGCCAGCAGCGTAGGACTAGCGGACTACGAGCAGTACTTC
D: TRBD2; J: TRBJ2-5; V: TRBV4-2; size: NA; CDR3: CASSQSGMGETQYF; DNA: TGTGCCAGCAGCCAAAGCGGGATGGGAGAGACCCAGTACTTC
D: NA; J: TRBJ2-5; V: TRBV18; size: NA; CDR3: CASSPGLAETQYF; DNA: TGTGCCAGCTCACCCGGGCTCGCCGAGACCCAGTACTTC
D: TRBD2; J: TRBJ2-1; V: TRBV5-1; size: few; CDR3: CASSQTSGLFNEQFF; DNA: TGCGCCAGCAGCCAGACTAGCGGGCTTTTCAATGAGCAGTTCTTC
D: TRBD2; J: TRBJ2-7; V: TRBV25-1; size: NA; CDR3: CANERQALPGLAPSEQYF; DNA: TGTGCCAATGAACGCCAGGCTCTCCCGGGACTAGCACCATCCGAGCAGTACTTC
D: NA; J: TRBJ2-2; V: TRBV19; size: few; CDR3: CASRGTGELFF; DNA: TGTGCCAGCAGGGGCACCGGGGAGCTGTTTTTT
D: NA; J: TRBJ2-5; V: TRBV11-2; size: NA; CDR3: CASSLLSYRETQYF; DNA: TGTGCCAGCAGCTTATTGAGTTATCGAGAGACCCAGTACTTC
D: NA; J: TRBJ2-3; V: TRBV30; size: NA; CDR3: CAWSQKGVNTQYF; DNA: TGTGCCTGGAGTCAAAAGGGCGTAAATACGCAGTATTTT
D: NA; J: TRBJ2-2; V: TRBV7-9; size: NA; CDR3: CASSLAQGRTGELFF; DNA: TGTGCCAGCAGCTTAGCCCAGGGGAGGACCGGGGAGCTGTTTTTT
D: NA; J: TRBJ2-1; V: TRBV5-1; size: few; CDR3: CASSWDIGNEQFF; DNA: TGCGCCAGCAGCTGGGACATCGGCAATGAGCAGTTCTTC
D: NA; J: TRBJ1-4; V: TRBV29-1; size: NA; CDR3: CSVSGAGQVEKLFF; DNA: TGCAGCGTTAGTGGCGCGGGGCAAGTTGAAAAACTGTTTTTT
D: NA; J: TRBJ2-1; V: TRBV10-1; size: few; CDR3: CASSEFPGSSYNEQFF; DNA: TGCGCCAGCAGTGAGTTTCCAGGCAGCTCCTACAATGAGCAGTTCTTC
D: TRBD1; J: TRBJ1-5; V: TRBV19; size: NA; CDR3: CASRLQGAAQPQHF; DNA: TGTGCCAGTAGGTTACAGGGGGCAGCTCAGCCCCAGCATTTT
D: NA; J: TRBJ2-7; V: TRBV5-1; size: NA; CDR3: CASAPVSRVPGAVSSYEQYF; DNA: TGCGCCAGCGCTCCGGTTTCGAGGGTCCCCGGGGCCGTCAGCTCCTACGAGCAGTACTTC
D: TRBD2; J: TRBJ2-4; V: TRBV27; size: few; CDR3: CASSSAPTGGLKNIQYF; DNA: TGTGCCAGCAGTTCCGCACCGACGGGGGGGTTGAAAAACATTCAGTACTTC
D: TRBD1; J: TRBJ1-2; V: TRBV5-1; size: NA; CDR3: CASSLGGQINGYTF; DNA: TGCGCCAGCAGCTTGGGGGGACAGATTAACGGCTACACCTTC
D: NA; J: TRBJ1-2; V: TRBV6-6; size: NA; CDR3: CASSYSIGDYTF; DNA: TGTGCCAGCAGTTACTCGATTGGTGACTACACCTTC
D: NA; J: TRBJ2-3; V: TRBV2; size: few; CDR3: CASNGARLGTDTQYF; DNA: TGTGCCAGCAACGGGGCGAGGTTAGGCACAGATACGCAGTATTTT
D: TRBD1; J: TRBJ2-1; V: TRBV2; size: NA; CDR3: CASRPGQGAYNEQFF; DNA: TGTGCCAGCAGGCCGGGACAGGGGGCTTACAATGAGCAGTTCTTC
D: TRBD1; J: TRBJ1-1; V: TRBV6-5; size: few; CDR3: CASSYGDRVTEAFF; DNA: TGTGCCAGCAGTTACGGGGACAGGGTCACTGAAGCTTTCTTT
D: TRBD1; J: TRBJ1-5; V: TRBV29-1; size: few; CDR3: CSVLQGGGNQPQHF; DNA: TGCAGCGTACTCCAGGGGGGAGGCAATCAGCCCCAGCATTTT
D: NA; J: TRBJ2-5; V: TRBV28; size: NA; CDR3: CASSFGPVTQYF; DNA: TGTGCCAGCAGTTTCGGGCCGGTGACCCAGTACTTC
D: NA; J: TRBJ2-3; V: TRBV5-1; size: NA; CDR3: CASSLVTGENTDTQYF; DNA: TGCGCCAGCAGCTTGGTTACGGGAGAAAACACAGATACGCAGTATTTT
D: TRBD1; J: TRBJ2-5; V: TRBV5-4; size: NA; CDR3: CASSEGQGAETQYF; DNA: TGTGCCAGCAGCGAAGGACAGGGGGCCGAGACCCAGTACTTC
D: TRBD1; J: TRBJ1-2; V: TRBV4-1; size: NA; CDR3: CASSRGTDYGYTF; DNA: TGCGCCAGCAGCCGAGGGACAGACTATGGCTACACCTTC
D: NA; J: TRBJ1-5; V: TRBV25-1; size: NA; CDR3: CASSEFGGPGQPQHF; DNA: TGTGCCAGCAGTGAATTCGGGGGGCCGGGTCAGCCCCAGCATTTT
D: NA; J: TRBJ2-6; V: TRBV6-1; size: few; CDR3: CASSAVPRVQRSGANVLTF; DNA: TGTGCCAGCAGTGCCGTACCTAGGGTTCAGCGATCTGGGGCCAACGTCCTGACTTTC
D: NA; J: TRBJ1-1; V: TRBV6-1; size: NA; CDR3: CASSEATDNTEAFF; DNA: TGTGCCAGCAGTGAAGCTACCGACAACACTGAAGCTTTCTTT
D: NA; J: TRBJ1-5; V: TRBV27; size: NA; CDR3: CASSYRGLQPQHF; DNA: TGTGCCAGCAGTTATCGAGGCCTTCAGCCCCAGCATTTT
D: TRBD2; J: TRBJ2-7; V: TRBV4-3; size: NA; CDR3: CASSGPGLMNF; DNA: TGCGCCAGCAGCGGACCGGGACTAATGAACTTC
D: NA; J: TRBJ2-5; V: TRBV10-3; size: once; CDR3: CAISDEEGFAQYF; DNA: TGTGCCATCAGTGATGAGGAGGGGTTTGCCCAGTACTTC
D: NA; J: TRBJ2-5; V: TRBV29-1; size: NA; CDR3: CSVQVTQETQYF; DNA: TGCAGCGTTCAAGTGACTCAAGAGACCCAGTACTTC
D: TRBD2; J: TRBJ2-1; V: TRBV5-1; size: NA; CDR3: CASSPRTSGREEQFF; DNA: TGCGCCAGCAGCCCCCGGACTAGCGGGAGGGAGGAGCAGTTCTTC
D: NA; J: TRBJ1-5; V: TRBV29-1; size: few; CDR3: CSVIGEGNQPQHF; DNA: TGCAGCGTTATTGGGGAGGGGAATCAGCCCCAGCATTTT
D: NA; J: TRBJ2-7; V: TRBV6-5; size: few; CDR3: CASSPRWGSYEQYF; DNA: TGTGCCAGCAGCCCCCGTTGGGGCTCCTACGAGCAGTACTTC
D: NA; J: TRBJ1-2; V: TRBV7-2; size: NA; CDR3: CASSSGVVEGYTF; DNA: TGTGCCAGCAGTTCCGGGGTAGTAGAAGGCTACACCTTC
D: NA; J: TRBJ2-3; V: TRBV7-8; size: NA; CDR3: CASSQRQGTDTQYF; DNA: TGTGCCAGCAGCCAGCGACAGGGCACAGATACGCAGTATTTT
D: NA; J: TRBJ1-2; V: TRBV5-1; size: NA; CDR3: CASSLAENYGDGYTF; DNA: TGCGCCAGCAGCTTGGCCGAGAACTACGGCGATGGCTACACCTTC
D: NA; J: TRBJ2-2; V: TRBV5-1; size: few; CDR3: CASSQAGLVGELFF; DNA: TGCGCCAGCAGTCAAGCGGGTCTGGTCGGGGAGCTGTTTTTT
D: NA; J: TRBJ1-5; V: TRBV18; size: NA; CDR3: CASSGGEGGNQPQHF; DNA: TGTGCCAGCTCAGGAGGCGAGGGGGGCAATCAGCCCCAGCATTTT
D: NA; J: TRBJ1-2; V: TRBV4-1; size: NA; CDR3: CASSQGPTLPADNYGYTF; DNA: TGCGCCAGCAGCCAAGGCCCCACTCTACCGGCGGACAACTATGGCTACACCTTC
D: NA; J: TRBJ1-1; V: TRBV7-2; size: NA; CDR3: CASSPRGTNTEAFF; DNA: TGTGCCAGCAGCCCCCGTGGGACAAACACTGAAGCTTTCTTT